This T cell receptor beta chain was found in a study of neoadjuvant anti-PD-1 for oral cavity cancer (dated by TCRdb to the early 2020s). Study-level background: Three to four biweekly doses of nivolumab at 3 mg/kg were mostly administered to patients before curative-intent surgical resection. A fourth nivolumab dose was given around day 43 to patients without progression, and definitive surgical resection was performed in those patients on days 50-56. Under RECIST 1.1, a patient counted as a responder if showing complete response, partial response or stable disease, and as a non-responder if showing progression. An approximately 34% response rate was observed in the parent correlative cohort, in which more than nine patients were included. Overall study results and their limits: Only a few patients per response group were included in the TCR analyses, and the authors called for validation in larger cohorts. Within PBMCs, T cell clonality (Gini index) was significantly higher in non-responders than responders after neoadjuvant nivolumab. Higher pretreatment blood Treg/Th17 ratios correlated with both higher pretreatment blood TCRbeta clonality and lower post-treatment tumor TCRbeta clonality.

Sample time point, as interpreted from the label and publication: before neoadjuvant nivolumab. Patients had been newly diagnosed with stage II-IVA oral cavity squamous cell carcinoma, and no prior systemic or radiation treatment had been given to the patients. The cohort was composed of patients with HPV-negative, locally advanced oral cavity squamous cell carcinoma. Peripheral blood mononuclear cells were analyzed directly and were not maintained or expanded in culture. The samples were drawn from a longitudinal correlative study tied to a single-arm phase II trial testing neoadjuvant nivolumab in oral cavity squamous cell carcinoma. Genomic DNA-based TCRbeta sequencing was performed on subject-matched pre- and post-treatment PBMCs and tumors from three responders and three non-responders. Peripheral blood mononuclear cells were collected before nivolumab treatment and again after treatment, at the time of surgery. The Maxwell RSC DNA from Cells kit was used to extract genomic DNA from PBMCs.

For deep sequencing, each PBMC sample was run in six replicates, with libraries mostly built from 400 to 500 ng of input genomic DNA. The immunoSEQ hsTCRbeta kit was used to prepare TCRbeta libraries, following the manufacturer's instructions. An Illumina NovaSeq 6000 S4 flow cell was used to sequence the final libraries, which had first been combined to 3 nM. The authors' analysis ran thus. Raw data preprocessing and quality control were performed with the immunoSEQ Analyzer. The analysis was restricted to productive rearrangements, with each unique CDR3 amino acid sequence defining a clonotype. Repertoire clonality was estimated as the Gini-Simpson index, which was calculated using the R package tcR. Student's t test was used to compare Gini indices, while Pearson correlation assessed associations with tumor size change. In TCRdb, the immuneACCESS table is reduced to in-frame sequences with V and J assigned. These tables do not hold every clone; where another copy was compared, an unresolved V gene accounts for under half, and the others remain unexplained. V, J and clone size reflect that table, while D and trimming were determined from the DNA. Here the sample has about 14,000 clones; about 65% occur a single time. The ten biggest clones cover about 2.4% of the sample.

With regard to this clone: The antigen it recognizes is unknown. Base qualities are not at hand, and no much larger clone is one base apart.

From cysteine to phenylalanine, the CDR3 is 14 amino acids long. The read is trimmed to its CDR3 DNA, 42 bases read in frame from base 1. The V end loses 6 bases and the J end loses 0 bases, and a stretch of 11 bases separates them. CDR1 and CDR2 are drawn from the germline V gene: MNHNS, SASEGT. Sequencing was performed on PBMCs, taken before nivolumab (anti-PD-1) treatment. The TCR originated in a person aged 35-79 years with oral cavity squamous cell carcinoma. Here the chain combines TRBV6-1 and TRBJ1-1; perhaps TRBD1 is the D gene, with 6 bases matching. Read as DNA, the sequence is TGTGCCAGCAGAAACAGGGAGCTGAACACTGAAGCTTTCTTT. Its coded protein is CASRNRELNTEAFF.